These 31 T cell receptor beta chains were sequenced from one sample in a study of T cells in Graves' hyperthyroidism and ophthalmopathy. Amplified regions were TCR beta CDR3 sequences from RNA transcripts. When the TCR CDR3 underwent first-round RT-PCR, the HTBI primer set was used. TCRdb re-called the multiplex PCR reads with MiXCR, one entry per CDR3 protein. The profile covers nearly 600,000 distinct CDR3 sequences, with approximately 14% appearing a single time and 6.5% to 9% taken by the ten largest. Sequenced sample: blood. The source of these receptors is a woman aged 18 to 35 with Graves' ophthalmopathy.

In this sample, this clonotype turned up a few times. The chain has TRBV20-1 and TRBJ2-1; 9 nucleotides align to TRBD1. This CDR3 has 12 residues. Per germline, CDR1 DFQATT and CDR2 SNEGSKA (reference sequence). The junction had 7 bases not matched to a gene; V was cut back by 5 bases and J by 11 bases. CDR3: CSAGQGSRKQFF. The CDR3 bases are TGCAGTGCTGGACAGGGGAGTAGGAAGCAGTTCTTC.

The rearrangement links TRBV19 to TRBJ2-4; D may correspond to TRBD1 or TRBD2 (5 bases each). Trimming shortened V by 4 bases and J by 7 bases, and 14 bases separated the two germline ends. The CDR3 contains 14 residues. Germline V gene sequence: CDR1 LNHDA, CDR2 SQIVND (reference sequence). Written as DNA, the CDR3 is TGTGCCAGTAGTACCGACGTGTGGGGGAACATTCAGTACTTC. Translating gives CASSTDVWGNIQYF.

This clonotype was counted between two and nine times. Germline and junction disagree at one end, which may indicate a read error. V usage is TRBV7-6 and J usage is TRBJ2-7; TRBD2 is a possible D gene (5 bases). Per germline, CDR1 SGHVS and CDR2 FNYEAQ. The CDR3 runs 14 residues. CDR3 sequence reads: CASGLRTAGSEQYF. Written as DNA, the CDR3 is TGTGCCAGCGGCTTAAGGACCGCGGGTTCCGAGCAGTACTTC.

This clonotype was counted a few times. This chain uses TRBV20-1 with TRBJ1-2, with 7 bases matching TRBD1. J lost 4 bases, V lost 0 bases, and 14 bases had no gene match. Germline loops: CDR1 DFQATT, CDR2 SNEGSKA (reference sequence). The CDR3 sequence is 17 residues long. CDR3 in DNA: TGCAGTGCTAGAGACAGGCAGGGGGGTGCTTCGAGCTATGGCTACACCTTC. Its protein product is CSARDRQGGASSYGYTF.

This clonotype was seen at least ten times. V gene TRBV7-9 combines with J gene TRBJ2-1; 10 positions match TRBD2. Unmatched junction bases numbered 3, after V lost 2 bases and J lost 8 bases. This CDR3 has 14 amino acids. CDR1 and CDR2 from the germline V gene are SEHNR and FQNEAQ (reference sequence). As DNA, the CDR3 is TGTGCCAGCAGCTTATATGGGACTAGCGATGAGCAGTTCTTC. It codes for CASSLYGTSDEQFF. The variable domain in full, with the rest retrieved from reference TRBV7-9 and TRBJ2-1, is DTGVSQNPRHKITKRGQNVTFRCDPISEHNRLYWYRQTLGQGPEFLTYFQNEAQLEKSRLLSDRFSAERPKGSFSTLEIQRTEQGDSAMYLCASSLYGTSDEQFFGPGTRLTVL.

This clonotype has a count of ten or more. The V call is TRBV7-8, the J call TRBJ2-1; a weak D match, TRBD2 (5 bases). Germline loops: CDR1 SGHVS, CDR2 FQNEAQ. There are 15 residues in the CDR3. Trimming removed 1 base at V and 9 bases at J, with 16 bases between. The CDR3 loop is CASSLVRSLAGEQFF. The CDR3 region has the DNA TGTGCCAGCAGCTTAGTTCGGAGCCTAGCCGGTGAGCAGTTCTTC.

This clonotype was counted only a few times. CDR3 coding DNA: TGCGCCAGCAGCCAGCCCGGGGGAGATACGCAGTATTTT. Translating it yields CASSQPGGDTQYF. The chain combines TRBV4-1 with TRBJ2-3, with a weak D call TRBD2 (6 bases). The CDR3 is 13 amino acids. V was clipped by 3 bases and J by 5 bases, with 9 bases between them. Germline assignment: CDR1 MGHRA and CDR2 YSYEKL.

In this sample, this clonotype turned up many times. CDR3 region: CASSLVRGGYTF. CDR3 DNA: TGTGCCAGCAGTTTAGTCAGGGGCGGCTACACCTTC. The chain joins TRBV12-3 or TRBV12-4 to TRBJ1-2, with D perhaps TRBD1 (6 bases). Between the trimmed V and J ends, which lost 1 base and 8 bases, there was a span of 8 bases. The CDR3 is made up of 12 amino acids.

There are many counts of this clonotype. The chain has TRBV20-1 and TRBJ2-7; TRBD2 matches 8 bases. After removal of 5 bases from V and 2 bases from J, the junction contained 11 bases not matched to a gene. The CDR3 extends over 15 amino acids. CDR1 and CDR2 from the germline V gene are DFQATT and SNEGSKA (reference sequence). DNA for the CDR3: TGCAGTGCTGTTGGGCGGGCGGGAGGCGCCTACGAGCAGTACTTC. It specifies CSAVGRAGGAYEQYF.

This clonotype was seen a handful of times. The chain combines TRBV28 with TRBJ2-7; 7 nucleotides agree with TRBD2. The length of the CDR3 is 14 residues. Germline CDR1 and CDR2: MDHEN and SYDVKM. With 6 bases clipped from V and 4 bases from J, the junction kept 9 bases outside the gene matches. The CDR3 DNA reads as TGTGCCAGCAGCACTAGCGCAGCAAGTTACGAGCAGTACTTC. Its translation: CASSTSAASYEQYF.

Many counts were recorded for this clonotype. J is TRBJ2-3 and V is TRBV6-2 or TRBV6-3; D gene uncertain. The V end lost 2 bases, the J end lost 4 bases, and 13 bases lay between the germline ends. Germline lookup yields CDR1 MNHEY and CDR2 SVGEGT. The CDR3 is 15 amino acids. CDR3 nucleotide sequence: TGTGCCAGCAGTTACCCTTGGCCTCTCGCAGATACGCAGTATTTT. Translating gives CASSYPWPLADTQYF.

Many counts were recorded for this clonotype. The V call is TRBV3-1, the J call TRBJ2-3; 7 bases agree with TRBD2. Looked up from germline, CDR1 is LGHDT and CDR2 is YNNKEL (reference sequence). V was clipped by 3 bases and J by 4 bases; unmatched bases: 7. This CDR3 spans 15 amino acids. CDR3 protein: CASSHGGSIPDTQYF. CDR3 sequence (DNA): TGTGCCAGCAGCCATGGCGGGAGTATACCAGATACGCAGTATTTT.

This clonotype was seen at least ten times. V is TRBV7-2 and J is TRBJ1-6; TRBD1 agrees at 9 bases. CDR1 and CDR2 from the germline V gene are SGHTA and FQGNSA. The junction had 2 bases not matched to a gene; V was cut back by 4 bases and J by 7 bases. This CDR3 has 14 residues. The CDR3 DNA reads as TGTGCCAGCAGCTCCGGGACAGGGAATTCACCCCTCCACTTT. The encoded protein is CASSSGTGNSPLHF.

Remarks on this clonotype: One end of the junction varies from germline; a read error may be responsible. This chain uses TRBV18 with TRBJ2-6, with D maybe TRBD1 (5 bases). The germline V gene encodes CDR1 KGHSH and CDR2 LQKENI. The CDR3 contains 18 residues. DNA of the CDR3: TGCGCCAGCTCACCTCTCGAGACAGAAACCTCTGGGGCCAACGTCCTGACTTTC. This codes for CASSPLETETSGANVLTF.

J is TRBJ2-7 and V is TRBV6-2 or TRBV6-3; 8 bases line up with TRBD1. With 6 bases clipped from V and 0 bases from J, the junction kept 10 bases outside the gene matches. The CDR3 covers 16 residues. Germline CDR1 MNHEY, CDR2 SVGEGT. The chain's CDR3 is CASSVHGTGRSYEQYF. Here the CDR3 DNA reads TGTGCCAGCAGCGTTCATGGGACAGGACGCTCCTACGAGCAGTACTTC.

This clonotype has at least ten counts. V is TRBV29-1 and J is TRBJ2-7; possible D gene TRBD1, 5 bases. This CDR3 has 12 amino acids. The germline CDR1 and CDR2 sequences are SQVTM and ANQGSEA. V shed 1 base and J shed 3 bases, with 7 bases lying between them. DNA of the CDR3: TGCAGCGTTGAAGCAGGGCACTACGAGCAGTACTTC. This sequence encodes CSVEAGHYEQYF.

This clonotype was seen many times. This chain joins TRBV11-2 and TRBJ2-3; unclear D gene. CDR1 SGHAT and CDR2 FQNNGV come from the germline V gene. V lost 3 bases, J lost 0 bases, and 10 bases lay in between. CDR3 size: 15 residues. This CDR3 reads CASSLFDGSTDTQYF. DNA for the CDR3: TGTGCCAGCAGCTTGTTCGATGGGAGCACAGATACGCAGTATTTT.

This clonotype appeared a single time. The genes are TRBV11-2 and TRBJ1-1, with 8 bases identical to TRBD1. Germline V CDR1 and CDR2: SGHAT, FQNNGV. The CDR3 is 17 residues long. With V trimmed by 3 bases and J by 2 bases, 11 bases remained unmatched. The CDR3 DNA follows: TGTGCCAGCAGCTTGCGCCAGGGGGCAGGAGGAAACACTGAAGCTTTCTTT. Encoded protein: CASSLRQGAGGNTEAFF.

This CDR3 reads CASSPSLAGLREQYF. CDR3 sequence (DNA): TGTGCCAGCTCACCGTCCCTAGCGGGACTTAGGGAGCAGTACTTC. V usage is TRBV18 and J usage is TRBJ2-7; 9 positions match TRBD2. Trimming cost V 3 bases and J 7 bases; bases outside gene matches: 10. This CDR3 is 15 amino acids long. Germline V gene sequence: CDR1 KGHSH, CDR2 LQKENI.

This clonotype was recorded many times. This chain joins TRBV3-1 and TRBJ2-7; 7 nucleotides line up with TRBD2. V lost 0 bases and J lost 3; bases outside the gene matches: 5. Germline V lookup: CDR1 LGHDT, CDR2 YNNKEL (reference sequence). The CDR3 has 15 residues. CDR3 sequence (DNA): TGTGCCAGCAGCCAAGAAGGCGGCGGGAGCTACGAGCAGTACTTC. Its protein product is CASSQEGGGSYEQYF.

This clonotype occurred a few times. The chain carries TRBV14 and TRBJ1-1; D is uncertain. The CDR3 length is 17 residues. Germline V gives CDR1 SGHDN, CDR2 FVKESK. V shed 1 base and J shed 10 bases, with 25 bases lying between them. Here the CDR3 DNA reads TGTGCCAGCAGCCAAGGTAGCCCCACACGGGAGGTTGGTGGAGCTTTCTTT. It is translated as CASSQGSPTREVGGAFF.

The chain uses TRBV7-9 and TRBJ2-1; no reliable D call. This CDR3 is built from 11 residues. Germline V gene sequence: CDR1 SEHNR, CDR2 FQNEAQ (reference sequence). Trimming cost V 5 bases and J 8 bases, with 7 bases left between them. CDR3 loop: CASSPYHEQFF. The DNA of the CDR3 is TGTGCCAGCAGCCCATATCATGAGCAGTTCTTC.

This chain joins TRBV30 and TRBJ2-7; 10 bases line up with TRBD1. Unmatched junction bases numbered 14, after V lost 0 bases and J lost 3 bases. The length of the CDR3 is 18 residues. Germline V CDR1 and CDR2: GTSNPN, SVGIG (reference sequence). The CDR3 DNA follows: TGTGCCTGGAGTGTACTTCCTTTTTGGACAGGGGGTCACTACGAGCAGTACTTC. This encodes CAWSVLPFWTGGHYEQYF.

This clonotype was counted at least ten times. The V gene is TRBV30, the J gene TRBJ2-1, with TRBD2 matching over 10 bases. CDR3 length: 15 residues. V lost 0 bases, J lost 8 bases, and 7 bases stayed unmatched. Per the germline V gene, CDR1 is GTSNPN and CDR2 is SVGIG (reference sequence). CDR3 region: CAWSVTASGSDEQFF. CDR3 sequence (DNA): TGTGCCTGGAGTGTAACGGCTAGCGGGAGCGATGAGCAGTTCTTC.

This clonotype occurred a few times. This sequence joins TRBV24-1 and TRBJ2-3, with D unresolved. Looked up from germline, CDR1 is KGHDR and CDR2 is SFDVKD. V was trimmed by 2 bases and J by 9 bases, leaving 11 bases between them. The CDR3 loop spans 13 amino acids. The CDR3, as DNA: TGTGCCACCAGTGATTCCCATTTAGGCACGCAGTATTTT. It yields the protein CATSDSHLGTQYF.

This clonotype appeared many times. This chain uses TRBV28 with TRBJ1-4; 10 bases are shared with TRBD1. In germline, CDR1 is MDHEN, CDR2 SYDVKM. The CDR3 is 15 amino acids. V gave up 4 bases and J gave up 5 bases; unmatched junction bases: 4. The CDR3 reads CASSSETGGNEKLFF. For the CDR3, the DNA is TGTGCCAGCAGTTCAGAGACAGGGGGCAATGAAAAACTGTTTTTT.

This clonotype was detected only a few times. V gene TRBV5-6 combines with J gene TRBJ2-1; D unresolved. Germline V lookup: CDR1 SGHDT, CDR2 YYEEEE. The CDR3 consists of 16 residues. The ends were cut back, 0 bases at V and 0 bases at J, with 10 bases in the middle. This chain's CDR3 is CASSLVGGTSYNEQFF. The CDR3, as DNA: TGTGCCAGCAGCTTGGTTGGCGGAACCTCCTACAATGAGCAGTTCTTC.

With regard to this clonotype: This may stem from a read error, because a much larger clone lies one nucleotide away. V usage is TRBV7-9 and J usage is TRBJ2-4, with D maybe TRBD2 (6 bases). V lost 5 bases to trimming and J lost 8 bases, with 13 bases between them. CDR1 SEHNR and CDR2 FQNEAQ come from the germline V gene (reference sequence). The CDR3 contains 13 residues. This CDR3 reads CASSGGAGHIQYF. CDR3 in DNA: TGTGCCAGCAGCGGAGGAGCGGGTCACATTCAGTACTTC.

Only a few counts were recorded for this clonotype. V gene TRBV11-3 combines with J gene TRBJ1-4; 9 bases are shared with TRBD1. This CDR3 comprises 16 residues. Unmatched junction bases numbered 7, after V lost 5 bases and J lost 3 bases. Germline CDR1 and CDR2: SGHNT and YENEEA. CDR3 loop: CASSRDRGTSNEKLFF. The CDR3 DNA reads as TGTGCCAGCAGCCGCGACAGGGGGACCTCTAATGAAAAACTGTTTTTT.

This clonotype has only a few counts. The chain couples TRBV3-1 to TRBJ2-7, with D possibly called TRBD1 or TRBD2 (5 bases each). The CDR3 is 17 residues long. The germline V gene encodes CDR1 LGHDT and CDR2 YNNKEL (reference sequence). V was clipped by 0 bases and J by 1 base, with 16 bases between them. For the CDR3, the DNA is TGTGCCAGCAGCCAAGATTCGAGAGGGGCCAGGTCCTACGAGCAGTACTTC. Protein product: CASSQDSRGARSYEQYF.

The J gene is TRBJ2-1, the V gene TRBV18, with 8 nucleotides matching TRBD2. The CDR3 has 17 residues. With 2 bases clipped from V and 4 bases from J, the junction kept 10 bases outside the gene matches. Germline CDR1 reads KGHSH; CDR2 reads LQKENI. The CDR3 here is CASSPISQIAGYNEQFF. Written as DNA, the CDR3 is TGTGCCAGCTCACCAATCAGCCAAATAGCGGGATACAATGAGCAGTTCTTC.